This T cell receptor beta chain was sequenced during a study of tumor and adjacent non-tumor tissue in lung cancer. Study summary: About 4.17 million productive TCRbeta reads were obtained per sample on average. Broader study findings: Tumor tissue had significantly higher TCR diversity than normal lung.

A modified ARM-PCR protocol with three rounds of nested PCR amplified TCRbeta. Using its own MiXCR run on the multiplex PCR reads, TCRdb lists one record per CDR3 protein. The sample has 75,000 to 95,000 distinct CDR3 sequences, 55% to 75% seen once. There are 12 residues in the CDR3. Germline V lookup: CDR1 SQVTM, CDR2 ANQGSEA. This sample's RNA came from whole unsorted tissue. Newly diagnosed lung cancer patients had thoracic surgery in China, August–November 2014, without prior chemotherapy. As regards this clonotype: Its cognate antigen is unknown. The junction does not match germline at one end; this may be a read error.

Specimen: lung tumor tissue. This receptor was taken from a woman aged 40-49 years with non-small cell lung cancer. The V gene is TRBV29-1, the J gene TRBJ2-5; D perhaps matches TRBD1 (6 bases). DNA of the CDR3: TGCAGCCTTGACCGGACAGCAGAGATCCAGTACTTC. Translated: CSLDRTAEIQYF.